The present TCR beta chain was sequenced within a study of blood T cell repertoires in COVID-19. Turning to the study itself: Some COVID-19 samples were acute and others convalescent; all came from the United States, Italy and Spain. T cells, B-cell-depleted T cells, or PBMCs provided the cDNA or gDNA that served as material.

This clone was detected only once. Original methodology: Cell counts per sample came from amplifying reference gene primers. Some clones are missing from TCRdb's copy, which holds only in-frame ones; the method was immunoSEQ multiplex PCR. The V and J calls and clone size come from that table; D and trimming were worked out from the DNA. The sample lists some 120,000 clones; roughly 84% were seen once. The receptor was derived from a woman aged 25 to 45 who had recovered from COVID-19. Sequenced material: peripheral blood.

This CDR3 reads CASSGQGSTGELFF. CDR3 DNA sequence: TGTGCCAGCAGCGGGCAGGGGAGCACCGGGGAGCTGTTTTTT. The chain links TRBV3-1 (or the pseudogene TRBV3-2) to TRBJ2-2; tentatively, D is TRBD1 (6 bases). V lost 5 bases, J lost 4 bases, and 11 bases lay in between. The CDR3 extends over 14 amino acids. CDR1 and CDR2 (germline): LGHDT, YNNKEL (reference sequence).